This passage covers 22 T cell receptor beta chains from one sample sequenced in a study of cytomegalovirus exposure and HLA in healthy donors. The PCR used 60 Vbeta and 13 Jbeta primers. TCRdb's copy holds only in-frame clones and misses some; the assay was immunoSEQ multiplex PCR. Its listing shows roughly 88,000 clones. Specimen: PBMCs. These receptors were collected from a man aged 45-65 years in good health and CMV-seropositive.

The rearrangement joins TRBV2 to TRBJ1-2, with 7 bases aligning to TRBD1. The CDR3 spans 14 residues. Per germline, CDR1 SNHLY and CDR2 FYNNEI. V lost 6 bases, J lost 5 bases, and 9 bases stayed unmatched. DNA of the CDR3: TGTGCCAGCAGCACACAGGGGTCCTCATATGGCTACACCTTC. It yields the protein CASSTQGSSYGYTF.

V gene TRBV13 combines with J gene TRBJ2-7; D possibly corresponds to TRBD2 (5 bases). The CDR3 runs 12 residues. Trimming left V 1 base short and J 9 bases short, with 10 bases between. Germline CDR1 PRHDT, CDR2 FYEKMQ (reference sequence). CDR3 coding DNA: TGTGCCAGCAGCTTAGCAGCTGGGAGGCAGTACGTC. It translates to CASSLAAGRQYV.

V is TRBV5-4 and J is TRBJ2-7; D possibly corresponds to TRBD2 (6 bases). CDR3 length: 14 amino acids. The ends were cut back, 4 bases at V and 7 bases at J, with 18 bases in the middle. CDR1 and CDR2 (germline): SGHNT, YYREEE (reference sequence). CDR3 nucleotides: TGTGCCAGCAGCCCGGGGACTGCTGTGGAGGAGCAGTACGTC. Translating it yields CASSPGTAVEEQYV.

As to this clone: The junction departs from the called germline gene at one end, perhaps through a read error. Different DNA sequences within this sample yield the same CDR3. The chain is built from TRBV7-2 and TRBJ2-5; 9 nucleotides align to TRBD2. Germline CDR1 reads SGHTA; CDR2 reads FQGNSA. The CDR3 is 15 amino acids. Here the CDR3 reads CASSPLVAGDETQYF. CDR3 nucleotides: TGCGCCAGCAGCCCACTCGTAGCGGGAGATGAGACCCAGTACTTC. Drawing the rest from reference TRBV7-2 and TRBJ2-5, the complete variable domain is GAGVSQSPSNKVTEKGKDVELRCDPISGHTALYWYRQSLGQGLEFLIYFQGNSAPDKSGLPSDRFSAERTGGSVSTLTIQRTQQEDSAVYLCASSPLVAGDETQYFGPGTRLLVL.

The rearrangement links TRBV6-1 to TRBJ2-7; no definite D call. The CDR3 loop spans 14 amino acids. Germline CDR1 reads MNHNS; CDR2 reads SASEGT. Trimming removed 7 bases at V and 5 bases at J, with 18 bases between. CDR3 residues: CASTYGPQSDEQYF. The CDR3 DNA sequence: TGTGCCAGCACCTATGGGCCGCAATCGGACGAGCAGTACTTC.

The chain uses TRBV5-1 and TRBJ2-7; 7 positions agree with TRBD1. Trimming removed 0 bases from V and 6 bases from J; junction bases left unmatched: 15. The germline CDR1 and CDR2 sequences are SGHRS and YFSETQ. The CDR3 contains 17 residues. CDR3 amino acids: CASSLAADRILPSEQYF. The CDR3 DNA sequence: TGCGCCAGCAGCTTGGCCGCGGACAGGATCCTTCCTAGCGAGCAGTACTTC.

The chain joins TRBV9 to TRBJ2-2; no definite D call. Trimming stripped 3 bases from V and 5 bases from J, with 8 bases between. CDR3 length: 13 amino acids. Germline V gene sequence: CDR1 SGDLS, CDR2 YYNGEE. CDR3 region: CASSATHTGELFF. The DNA for the CDR3 is TGTGCCAGCAGCGCGACTCATACCGGGGAGCTGTTTTTT.

This chain joins TRBV5-1 and TRBJ1-2; the D gene is possibly TRBD1 (6 bases). The CDR3 spans 16 residues. CDR1 and CDR2 from the germline V gene are SGHRS and YFSETQ. V was pared by 2 bases and J by 6 bases, with 20 bases between. The CDR3 loop is CASSFEQGKRSNGYTF. The DNA of the CDR3 is TGCGCCAGCAGCTTCGAACAGGGAAAAAGATCTAATGGCTACACCTTC.

The V and J genes are TRBV5-4 and TRBJ2-3; tentative D call: TRBD2 (5 bases). Germline loops: CDR1 SGHNT, CDR2 YYREEE (reference sequence). Trimming left V 5 bases short and J 3 bases short, with 16 bases between. This CDR3 has 15 amino acids. The CDR3: CASSRDPERTDTQYF. In DNA form, the CDR3 reads TGTGCCAGCAGTCGGGATCCCGAGAGGACAGATACGCAGTATTTT. Drawing the rest from reference TRBV5-4 and TRBJ2-3, the complete variable domain is ETGVTQSPTHLIKTRGQQVTLRCSSQSGHNTVSWYQQALGQGPQFIFQYYREEENGRGNFPPRFSGLQFPNYSSELNVNALELDDSALYLCASSRDPERTDTQYFGPGTRLTVL.

The chain recombines TRBV5-1 with TRBJ2-1, with 14 positions matching TRBD2. The CDR3 consists of 17 residues. The junction had 6 bases not matched to a gene; V was cut back by 0 bases and J by 7 bases. The germline CDR1 and CDR2 sequences are SGHRS and YFSETQ. In DNA form, the CDR3 reads TGCGCCAGCAGCTTGGCACTCGGGACTAGCGGGAGAAATGAGCAGTTCTTC. It specifies CASSLALGTSGRNEQFF.

The rearrangement links TRBV5-1 to TRBJ2-1; 10 bases fit TRBD2. CDR1 is SGHRS, CDR2 YFSETQ, per germline. This CDR3 spans 18 amino acids. The trim removed 1 base at V and 5 bases at J, leaving 12 bases unmatched. The CDR3 DNA reads TGCGCCAGCAGCTTGCCCCTAGCGGGAGTGACAACCGACAATGAGCAGTTCTTC. This sequence encodes CASSLPLAGVTTDNEQFF.

This chain connects TRBV25-1 to TRBJ2-1, with 10 bases aligning to TRBD2. Looked up from germline, CDR1 is MGHDK and CDR2 is SYGVNS. V shed 6 bases and J 4 bases; nucleotides not matched to a gene: 6. The CDR3 totals 15 residues. The chain's CDR3 is CASSATSGAYNEQFF. The DNA for the CDR3 is TGTGCCAGCAGCGCCACTAGCGGGGCTTACAATGAGCAGTTCTTC.

The rearrangement links TRBV5-6 to TRBJ2-7; a possible D gene is TRBD1 (5 bases). The germline V gene has CDR1 SGHDT and CDR2 YYEEEE. V gave up 4 bases and J gave up 2 bases, with 10 bases separating them. There are 13 residues in the CDR3. The CDR3 DNA is TGTGCCAGCAGCACAGGATGGACCTACGAGCAGTACTTC. Translated: CASSTGWTYEQYF. The variable domain in full, with the rest retrieved from reference TRBV5-6 and TRBJ2-7, is DAGVTQSPTHLIKTRGQQVTLRCSPKSGHDTVSWYQQALGQGPQFIFQYYEEEERQRGNFPDRFSGHQFPNYSSELNVNALLLGDSALYLCASSTGWTYEQYFGPGTRLTVT.

This chain uses TRBV11-2 with TRBJ2-5; unclear D gene. V was pared by 4 bases and J by 5 bases, with 8 bases between. This CDR3 region has 12 residues. CDR1 and CDR2 (germline): SGHAT, FQNNGV. CDR3 amino acids: CASSSSVETQYF. DNA for the CDR3: TGTGCCAGCAGCTCCAGTGTGGAGACCCAGTACTTC.

The chain uses TRBV7-9 and TRBJ2-7; 8 nucleotides match TRBD2. Trimming at V came to 8 bases and at J to 4 bases, leaving 22 bases not matched to a gene. The germline CDR1 and CDR2 sequences are SEHNR and FQNEAQ (reference sequence). CDR3 length: 18 amino acids. The CDR3 is CASSPILAPGGAFYEQYF. In DNA form, the CDR3 reads TGTGCCAGCTCACCTATATTGGCCCCGGGGGGGGCGTTTTACGAGCAGTACTTC.

The rearrangement uses TRBV6-5 and TRBJ2-7, with D perhaps TRBD1 (6 bases). CDR1 MNHEY and CDR2 SVGAGI come from the germline V gene. Trimming cost V 5 bases and J 5 bases, with 16 bases left between them. This CDR3 comprises 14 residues. Written as DNA, the CDR3 is TGTGCCAGCAGTCCTCTGGGCAGGGGAGACGAGCAGTACGTC. This codes for CASSPLGRGDEQYV.

The V call is TRBV4-1, the J call TRBJ2-1, with 9 bases fitting TRBD2. From germline, CDR1 is MGHRA and CDR2 YSYEKL. The CDR3 length is 15 residues. J gave up 8 bases and V 1 base, and 6 bases lay outside the gene matches. The CDR3 sequence: CASSQVYSGSYEQFF. Written as DNA, the CDR3 is TGCGCCAGCAGCCAAGTTTATAGCGGGAGCTATGAGCAGTTCTTC.

This sequence joins TRBV11-2 and TRBJ2-3; 10 nucleotides match TRBD2. Germline V gene sequence: CDR1 SGHAT, CDR2 FQNNGV. CDR3 length equals 15 residues. Losses at the gene ends were 4 bases for V and 3 bases for J; bases not matched to a gene: 4. The CDR3 nucleotides are TGTGCCAGCAGCTCACTAGCGGGGCAAACAGATACGCAGTATTTT. Its protein is CASSSLAGQTDTQYF.

This chain links TRBV5-1 with TRBJ1-1; D unclear. CDR3 length equals 13 residues. The ends were cut back, 1 base at V and 1 base at J, with 5 bases in the middle. CDR1 and CDR2 from the germline V gene are SGHRS and YFSETQ. Here the CDR3 DNA reads TGCGCCAGCAGCTTGTCATGGAACACTGAAGCTTTCTTT. Amino acid sequence: CASSLSWNTEAFF.

This chain connects TRBV30 to TRBJ2-3, with 8 nucleotides matching TRBD2. The germline CDR1 and CDR2 sequences are GTSNPN and SVGIG (reference sequence). The CDR3 contains 15 residues. Trimming cost V 6 bases and J 2 bases; bases outside gene matches: 10. The CDR3 DNA reads as TGTGCCTGTCCAGTAGCGGGAATGAACACAGATACGCAGTATTTT. This codes for CACPVAGMNTDTQYF. The full variable domain, with the rest looked up from reference TRBV30 and TRBJ2-3, is SQTIHQWPATLVQPVGSPLSLECTVEGTSNPNLYWYRQAAGRGLQLLFYSVGIGQISSEVPQNLSASRPQDRQFILSSKKLLLSDSGFYLCACPVAGMNTDTQYFGPGTRLTVL.

Written as DNA, the CDR3 is TGCAGCGTCGGACAGAGCTCTGGAAACACCATATATTTT. Amino acids: CSVGQSSGNTIYF. The chain employs TRBV29-1 and TRBJ1-3, with D possibly being TRBD1 (6 bases). The V gene's germline CDR1 is SQVTM and CDR2 ANQGSEA. The CDR3 is 13 amino acids. Trimming pared 6 bases from V and 0 bases from J, leaving 9 bases between.

The genes are TRBV7-3 and TRBJ2-2; tentative D call: TRBD2 (6 bases). Germline V gene sequence: CDR1 SGHTA, CDR2 FQGTGA. Between the trimmed V and J ends, which lost 6 bases and 0 bases, there was a span of 11 bases. The CDR3 has 15 amino acids. CDR3 sequence: CASSPGVTNTGELFF. In DNA form, the CDR3 reads TGTGCCAGCAGTCCGGGAGTTACGAACACCGGGGAGCTGTTTTTT.